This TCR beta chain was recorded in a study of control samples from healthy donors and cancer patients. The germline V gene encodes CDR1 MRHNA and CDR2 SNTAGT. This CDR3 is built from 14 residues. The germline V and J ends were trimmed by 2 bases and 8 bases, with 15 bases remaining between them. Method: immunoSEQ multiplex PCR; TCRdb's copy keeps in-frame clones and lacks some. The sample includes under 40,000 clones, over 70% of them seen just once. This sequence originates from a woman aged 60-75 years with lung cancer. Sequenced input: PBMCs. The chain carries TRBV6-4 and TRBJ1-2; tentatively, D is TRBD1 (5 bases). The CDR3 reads CASSDIVGGRGYTF. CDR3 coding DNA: TGTGCCAGCAGTGACATTGTCGGGGGACGGGGCTACACCTTC.